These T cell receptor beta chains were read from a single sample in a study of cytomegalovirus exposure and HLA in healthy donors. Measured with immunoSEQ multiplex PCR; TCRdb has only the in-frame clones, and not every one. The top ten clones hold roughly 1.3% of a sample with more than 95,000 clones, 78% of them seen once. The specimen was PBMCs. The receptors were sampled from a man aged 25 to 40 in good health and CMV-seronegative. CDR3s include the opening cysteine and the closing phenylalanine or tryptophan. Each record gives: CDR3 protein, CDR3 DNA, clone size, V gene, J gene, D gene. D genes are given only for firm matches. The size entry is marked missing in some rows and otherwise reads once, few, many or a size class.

CDR3: CASSLGPNGNTEAFF
DNA: TGTGCCAGCAGCTTGGGCCCGAACGGGAACACTGAAGCTTTCTTT
size: .
V: TRBV11-3
J: TRBJ1-1
D: .

CDR3: CASSLATADTQYF
DNA: TGCGCCAGCAGCTTGGCCACGGCAGATACGCAGTATTTT
size: .
V: TRBV5-1
J: TRBJ2-3
D: .

CDR3: CASSFTGVDTQYF
DNA: TGTGCCAGCAGCTTCACAGGGGTGGATACGCAGTATTTT
size: .
V: TRBV13
J: TRBJ2-3
D: TRBD1

CDR3: CASSFNRGPENIQYF
DNA: TGTGCCAGCAGCTTCAACAGGGGGCCTGAAAACATTCAGTACTTC
size: .
V: TRBV7-2
J: TRBJ2-4
D: TRBD1

CDR3: CASSSLYYSNEQFF
DNA: TGTGCCAGCAGCTCTTTATACTATTCCAATGAGCAGTTCTTC
size: few
V: TRBV11-2
J: TRBJ2-1
D: .

CDR3: CASSSYRAGELFF
DNA: TGTGCCAGCAGCTCGTACAGGGCCGGGGAGCTGTTTTTT
size: .
V: TRBV9
J: TRBJ2-2
D: .

CDR3: CASTPQGAGGYTF
DNA: TGCGCCAGCACCCCCCAGGGGGCTGGCGGCTACACCTTC
size: .
V: TRBV10-2
J: TRBJ1-2
D: TRBD1

CDR3: CASSFLAITDTQYF
DNA: TGTGCCAGCAGTTTTTTGGCCATCACAGATACGCAGTATTTT
size: once
V: TRBV27
J: TRBJ2-3
D: .

CDR3: CASTPPANYGYTF
DNA: TGTGCCAGCACCCCTCCAGCTAACTATGGCTACACCTTC
size: .
V: TRBV5-8
J: TRBJ1-2
D: .

CDR3: CASSNPGLAGYEQYF
DNA: TGTGCCAGCAGTAATCCGGGACTAGCGGGCTATGAGCAGTACTTC
size: .
V: TRBV7-2
J: TRBJ2-7
D: TRBD2

CDR3: CASSLARENIQYF
DNA: TGCGCCAGCAGCTTGGCCCGGGAAAACATTCAGTACTTC
size: once
V: TRBV5-1
J: TRBJ2-4
D: .

CDR3: CASSYEGARANSPLHF
DNA: TGTGCCAGCAGTTACGAGGGGGCTCGGGCAAATTCACCCCTCCACTTT
size: .
V: TRBV6-5
J: TRBJ1-6
D: TRBD1

CDR3: CASSSSGGAPSTDTQYF
DNA: TGTGCCAGCAGTTCTAGCGGGGGGGCGCCTAGCACAGATACGCAGTATTTT
size: .
V: TRBV5-4
J: TRBJ2-3
D: TRBD2

CDR3: CASSTLGQGLQPQHF
DNA: TGTGCCAGTTCCACGCTGGGACAGGGGCTTCAGCCCCAGCATTTT
size: .
V: TRBV19
J: TRBJ1-5
D: TRBD1

CDR3: CASSPIQETQYF
DNA: TGTGCCAGCTCACCCATCCAAGAGACCCAGTACTTC
size: few
V: TRBV18
J: TRBJ2-5
D: .

CDR3: CASSLKGEAIQETQYF
DNA: TGTGCCAGCAGTTTGAAAGGGGAGGCCATCCAAGAGACCCAGTACTTC
size: .
V: TRBV27
J: TRBJ2-5
D: .

CDR3: CASSTRDRGLGTQYF
DNA: TGTGCCAGCAGCACCCGGGACAGGGGGCTTGGGACCCAGTACTTC
size: .
V: TRBV2
J: TRBJ2-5
D: TRBD1

CDR3: CASSLGGGPSTDTQYF
DNA: TGTGCCAGCAGCCTCGGGGGGGGGCCTAGCACAGATACGCAGTATTTT
size: .
V: TRBV27
J: TRBJ2-3
D: TRBD2

CDR3: CSVEELGVDTGELFF
DNA: TGCAGCGTTGAAGAGCTAGGGGTGGACACCGGGGAGCTGTTTTTT
size: few
V: TRBV29-1
J: TRBJ2-2
D: .

CDR3: CSAKAFYEQYF
DNA: TGCAGTGCTAAAGCCTTCTACGAGCAGTACTTC
size: .
V: TRBV20-1
J: TRBJ2-7
D: .

CDR3: CASSAQGDEQFF
DNA: TGTGCCAGCAGTGCACAGGGGGATGAGCAGTTCTTC
size: .
V: TRBV6-1
J: TRBJ2-1
D: TRBD1

CDR3: CASSLSGGQSGELFF
DNA: TGCGCCAGCAGCCTCTCGGGGGGGCAGAGCGGGGAGCTGTTTTTT
size: .
V: TRBV5-1
J: TRBJ2-2
D: TRBD2

CDR3: CASSIGTSGYNEQFF
DNA: TGTGCCAGCAGTATAGGGACTAGCGGCTACAATGAGCAGTTCTTC
size: .
V: TRBV6-5
J: TRBJ2-1
D: TRBD2

CDR3: CAGSGAPNSPLHF
DNA: TGTGCCGGCTCTGGGGCGCCCAATTCACCCCTCCACTTT
size: once
V: TRBV27
J: TRBJ1-6
D: .

CDR3: CASSFAGTGITEAFF
DNA: TGTGCCAGCAGCTTTGCGGGGACAGGGATAACTGAAGCTTTCTTT
size: .
V: TRBV7-9
J: TRBJ1-1
D: TRBD1

CDR3: CAWSVEGGVYEQYF
DNA: TGTGCCTGGAGTGTGGAGGGAGGCGTATACGAGCAGTACTTC
size: once
V: TRBV30
J: TRBJ2-7
D: .

CDR3: CASSRTGGQPQHF
DNA: TGCGCCAGCAGCAGGACGGGGGGCCAGCCCCAGCATTTT
size: .
V: TRBV5-1
J: TRBJ1-5
D: .

CDR3: CASREDRYSNQPQHF
DNA: TGTGCCAGCAGGGAAGACAGGTATAGCAATCAGCCCCAGCATTTT
size: few
V: TRBV6-1
J: TRBJ1-5
D: .

CDR3: CASNFGWATNEKLFF
DNA: TGTGCCAGCAACTTCGGGTGGGCAACTAATGAAAAACTGTTTTTT
size: .
V: TRBV28
J: TRBJ1-4
D: .

CDR3: CASSLTGTTYEQYF
DNA: TGTGCCAGCAGCTTAACAGGGACCACCTACGAGCAGTACTTC
size: .
V: TRBV7-8
J: TRBJ2-7
D: .

CDR3: CASSVDQGADTQYF
DNA: TGTGCCAGCAGCGTAGATCAAGGGGCAGATACGCAGTATTTT
size: .
V: TRBV9
J: TRBJ2-3
D: .

CDR3: CASSSSWTANTGELFF
DNA: TGTGCCAGCAGCTCGTCGTGGACAGCGAACACCGGGGAGCTGTTTTTT
size: once
V: TRBV7-9
J: TRBJ2-2
D: .

CDR3: CASSRGEHFNEQYF
DNA: TGTGCCAGCAGCCGGGGGGAGCATTTCAACGAGCAGTACTTC
size: .
V: TRBV6-8
J: TRBJ2-7
D: TRBD2

CDR3: CASSLTGAYNEQFF
DNA: TGTGCCAGCTCACTGACAGGGGCCTACAATGAGCAGTTCTTC
size: few
V: TRBV18
J: TRBJ2-1
D: TRBD1

CDR3: CSVEREINTEAFF
DNA: TGCAGCGTTGAGCGCGAAATCAACACTGAAGCTTTCTTT
size: .
V: TRBV29-1
J: TRBJ1-1
D: .

CDR3: CASSLGTGGFTDTQYF
DNA: TGTGCCAGCAGCCTAGGGACAGGGGGCTTCACAGATACGCAGTATTTT
size: .
V: TRBV7-9
J: TRBJ2-3
D: TRBD1

CDR3: CASSLKGQVMNTEAFF
DNA: TGTGCCAGCTCTCTAAAGGGACAGGTCATGAACACTGAAGCTTTCTTT
size: .
V: TRBV18
J: TRBJ1-1
D: TRBD1

CDR3: CASSDRDRGHEQYF
DNA: TGCGCCAGCAGCGACCGGGACAGGGGGCACGAGCAGTACTTC
size: .
V: TRBV4-1
J: TRBJ2-7
D: TRBD1

CDR3: CASRSSDRGDEQYF
DNA: TGTGCCAGCAGAAGTTCGGACAGGGGGGACGAGCAGTACTTC
size: .
V: TRBV7-9
J: TRBJ2-7
D: TRBD1

CDR3: CSGLLRGEQYF
DNA: TGCAGTGGATTACTCAGGGGAGAGCAGTACTTC
size: once
V: TRBV20-1
J: TRBJ2-7
D: .

CDR3: CASSPWGPSGANVLTF
DNA: TGTGCCAGCAGTCCCTGGGGGCCCTCTGGGGCCAACGTCCTGACTTTC
size: .
V: TRBV6-6
J: TRBJ2-6
D: .

CDR3: CASSYSYGNQPQHF
DNA: TGTGCCAGCAGTTACTCGTATGGCAATCAGCCCCAGCATTTT
size: .
V: TRBV6-5
J: TRBJ1-5
D: .

CDR3: CASSLEVRSLGEQYF
DNA: TGTGCCAGCAGTTTGGAGGTTCGGAGTCTCGGCGAGCAGTACTTC
size: .
V: TRBV28
J: TRBJ2-7
D: .

CDR3: CASSQGATYEQYF
DNA: TGTGCCTCTTCGCAGGGGGCTACCTACGAGCAGTACTTC
size: .
V: TRBV15
J: TRBJ2-7
D: TRBD1

CDR3: CASSTGGDYQPQHF
DNA: TGTGCCAGTAGTACGGGGGGGGATTATCAGCCCCAGCATTTT
size: once
V: TRBV19
J: TRBJ1-5
D: .

CDR3: CASRPVGEGMNTEAFF
DNA: TGTGCCAGCAGACCCGTGGGGGAGGGGATGAACACTGAAGCTTTCTTT
size: .
V: TRBV6-6
J: TRBJ1-1
D: .

CDR3: CASSQDMVTIHYEQYF
DNA: TGCGCCAGCAGCCAAGATATGGTAACAATTCATTACGAGCAGTACTTC
size: .
V: TRBV4-3
J: TRBJ2-7
D: .

CDR3: CASSSNAGGYEQYF
DNA: TGTGCCAGCAGTTCAAACGCGGGGGGGTACGAGCAGTACTTC
size: .
V: TRBV28
J: TRBJ2-7
D: TRBD2

CDR3: CASSLGHGETQYF
DNA: TGTGCCAGCAGTTTAGGGCATGGGGAGACCCAGTACTTC
size: .
V: TRBV27
J: TRBJ2-5
D: .

CDR3: CAISAQDQPQHF
DNA: TGTGCCATCAGTGCGCAGGATCAGCCCCAGCATTTT
size: .
V: TRBV10-3
J: TRBJ1-5
D: .

CDR3: CASSPGTGMNTEAFF
DNA: TGTGCCAGCAGCCCCGGAACAGGAATGAACACTGAAGCTTTCTTT
size: .
V: TRBV5-6
J: TRBJ1-1
D: .

CDR3: CASRPKRTGNTGELFF
DNA: TGTGCCAGCAGACCGAAACGGACTGGTAACACCGGGGAGCTGTTTTTT
size: few
V: TRBV7-2
J: TRBJ2-2
D: .

CDR3: CASSLGGGAYEQYF
DNA: TGTGCCAGCAGCTTAGGAGGGGGTGCCTACGAGCAGTACTTC
size: .
V: TRBV11-2
J: TRBJ2-7
D: .